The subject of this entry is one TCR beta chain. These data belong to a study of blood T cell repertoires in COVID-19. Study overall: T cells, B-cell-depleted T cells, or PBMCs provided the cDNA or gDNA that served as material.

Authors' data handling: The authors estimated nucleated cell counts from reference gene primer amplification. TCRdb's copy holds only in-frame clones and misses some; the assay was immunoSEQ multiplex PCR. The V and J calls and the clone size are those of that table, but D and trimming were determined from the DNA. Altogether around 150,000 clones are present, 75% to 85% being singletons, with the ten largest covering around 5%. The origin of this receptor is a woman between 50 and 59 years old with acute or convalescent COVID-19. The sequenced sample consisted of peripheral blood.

DNA for the CDR3: TGTGCCAGCAGTAAACTAGCGGGGGGTATTGAGCAGTTCTTC. Translating it yields CASSKLAGGIEQFF. This rearrangement joins TRBV6-2 or TRBV6-3 to TRBJ2-1, with 12 bases identical to TRBD2. The junction had 5 bases not matched to a gene; V was cut back by 5 bases and J by 9 bases. CDR1 is MNHEY, CDR2 SVGEGT, per germline. The CDR3 consists of 14 residues.